Reported below is one T cell receptor beta chain. The antigen is unknown. The sample comes from a study of beta chain features in type 1 diabetes. Expressed TCRB transcripts were sequenced after all isolated RNA was converted to cDNA. Some clones are missing from TCRdb's copy, which holds only in-frame ones; the method was immunoSEQ multiplex PCR. The sample holds about 640,000 clones, 9.5% to 15% seen once. This CDR3 contains 16 residues. The V segment lost 2 bases and the J segment 5 bases; nucleotides outside the gene matches: 5. Germline values: CDR1 LGHNA, CDR2 YSLEER. Broader study findings: When VDJ junctions were examined, type 1 diabetes patients showed fewer insertions and more deletions. Type 1 diabetes patients showed a moderate but significant shortening of TCRB CDR3s in all four CD4+ subsets.

The receptor's source is a man aged 30 to 45 with type 1 diabetes. What was sequenced was naive CD4+ T cells from blood. The chain combines TRBV4-3 with TRBJ2-3, with 12 bases fitting TRBD2. The CDR3 region is CASSQSTSGGQDTQYF. Written as DNA, the CDR3 is TGCGCCAGCAGCCAATCTACTAGCGGGGGGCAAGATACGCAGTATTTT.